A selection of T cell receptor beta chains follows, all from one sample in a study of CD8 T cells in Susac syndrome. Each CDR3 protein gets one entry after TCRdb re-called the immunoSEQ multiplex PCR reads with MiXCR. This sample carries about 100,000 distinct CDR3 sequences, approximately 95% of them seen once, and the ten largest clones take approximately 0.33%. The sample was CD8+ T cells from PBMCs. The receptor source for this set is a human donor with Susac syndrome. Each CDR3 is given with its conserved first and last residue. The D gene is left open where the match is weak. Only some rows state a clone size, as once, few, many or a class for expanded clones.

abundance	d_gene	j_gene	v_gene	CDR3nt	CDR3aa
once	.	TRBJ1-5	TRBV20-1	TGCAGTGCTAGAGTACGGTCGGGTCAGCCCCAGCATTTT	CSARVRSGQPQHF
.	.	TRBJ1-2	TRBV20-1	TGCAGTGCTCCCGGGCAGGGGAGGAATAGCAGCGGCTACACCTTC	CSAPGQGRNSSGYTF
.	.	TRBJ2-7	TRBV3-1	TGTGCCAGCAGCCAGTCACACTACGAGCAGTACTTC	CASSQSHYEQYF
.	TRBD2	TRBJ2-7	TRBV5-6	TGTGCCAGCAGCTCGGTGTTAGCGGGAGACGAGCAGTACTTC	CASSSVLAGDEQYF
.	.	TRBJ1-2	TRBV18	TGTGCCAGCTCACCCCAGGGTGATTATGGCTACACCTTC	CASSPQGDYGYTF
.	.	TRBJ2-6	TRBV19	TGTGCCAGTAGTGGGGAGTCATTCTCCTCTGGGGCCAACGTCCTGACTTTC	CASSGESFSSGANVLTF
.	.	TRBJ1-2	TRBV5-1	TGCGCCAGCAGCTTGGCCCGACAGAGTTATGGCTACACCTTC	CASSLARQSYGYTF
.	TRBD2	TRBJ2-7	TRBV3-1	TGTGCCAGCAGCGCGGGGGGGGTTTCCTACGAGCAGTACTTC	CASSAGGVSYEQYF
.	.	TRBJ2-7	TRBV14	TGTGCCAGCAGCCAATTAAGACGATACTACGAGCAGTACTTC	CASSQLRRYYEQYF
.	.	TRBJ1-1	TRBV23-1	TGCGCCAGCGGGGGCGGGTTGGGCACTGAAGCTTTCTTT	CASGGGLGTEAFF
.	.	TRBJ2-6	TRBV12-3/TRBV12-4	TGTGCCAGTCAATGGGGGGCCAACGTCCTGACTTTC	CASQWGANVLTF
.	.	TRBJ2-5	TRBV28	TGTGCCAGCAGTTTCCTCTTAGGGGGGGAGACCCAGTACTTC	CASSFLLGGETQYF
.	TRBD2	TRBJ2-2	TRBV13	TGTGCCAGCAGCTTCGGACTAGCCTACAACACCGGGGAGCTGTTTTTT	CASSFGLAYNTGELFF
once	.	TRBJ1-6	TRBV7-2	TGTGCCAGCAGCCTCGGGGTTTATAATTCACCCCTCCACTTT	CASSLGVYNSPLHF
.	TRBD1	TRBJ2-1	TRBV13	TGTGCCAGCAGGCGACAGGGTTACAATGAGCAGTTCTTC	CASRRQGYNEQFF
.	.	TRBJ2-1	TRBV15	TGTGCCACCAGCAGAGGCAAGTCCTACAATGAGCAGTTCTTC	CATSRGKSYNEQFF
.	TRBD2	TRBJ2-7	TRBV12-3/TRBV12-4	TGTGCCAGCAGTTTTAGTAGCGGGGGCCCCTACGAGCAGTACTTC	CASSFSSGGPYEQYF
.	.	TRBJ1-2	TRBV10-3	TGTGCCATCAGTGAGGGGACCGAGATTTCCGCCCACTATGGCTACACCTTC	CAISEGTEISAHYGYTF
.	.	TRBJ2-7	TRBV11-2	TGTGCCAGCAGCTTCGGCAGTCTCCTGCAGGAGCAGTACTTC	CASSFGSLLQEQYF
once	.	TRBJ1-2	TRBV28	TGTGCCACCCGAGGGGGGGGGCTAGACTATGGCTACACCTTC	CATRGGGLDYGYTF
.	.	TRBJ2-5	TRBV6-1	TGTGCCAGCAGAATGGACAGTCAAGAGACCCAGTACTTC	CASRMDSQETQYF
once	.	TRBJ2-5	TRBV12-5	TGTGCTAGTGGTTGGGCGATAGGGGCAGAGACCCAGTACTTC	CASGWAIGAETQYF
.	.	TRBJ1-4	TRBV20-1	TGCAGTGCTGCCCCGCCGGCCACAACTAATGAAAAACTGTTTTTT	CSAAPPATTNEKLFF
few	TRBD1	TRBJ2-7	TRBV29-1	TGCAGCGTTCGGGACAGCTCCTACGAGCAGTACTTC	CSVRDSSYEQYF
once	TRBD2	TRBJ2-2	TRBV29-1	TGCAGCGTTGAGACTAGCGGGGGGGTGAACACCGGGGAGCTGTTTTTT	CSVETSGGVNTGELFF
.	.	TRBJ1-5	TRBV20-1	TGCAGTGCTAGAGCGGGCAATAGGGGCAATCAGCCCCAGCATTTT	CSARAGNRGNQPQHF
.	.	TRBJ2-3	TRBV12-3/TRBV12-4	TGTGCCAGCAGTTTAGGTTGGGCAGATACGCAGTATTTT	CASSLGWADTQYF